The 26 T cell receptor beta chains below were found in one sample sequenced in a study of cytomegalovirus exposure and HLA in healthy donors (dated by TCRdb to the late 2010s). Library generation was performed with the immunoSEQ multiplex PCR assay. For the multiplex PCR, a mixture combining 60 forward primers for TCR Vbeta segments and 13 reverse primers for TCR Jbeta segments was used. TCRdb limited this immuneACCESS table to in-frame rearrangements with V and J called. A share of clones is missing; checked studies link under half to unresolved V genes, and the rest is unexplained. The sample table gives fewer than 100,000 clones. Of the sample, about 0.6% is held by the ten largest clones. The sample was PBMCs. Receptor source: a man over 45 in good health and CMV-seronegative.

V and J are TRBV5-1 and TRBJ2-3; 10 nucleotides line up with TRBD2. The junction had 8 bases not matched to a gene; V was cut back by 4 bases and J by 0 bases. This CDR3 comprises 17 residues. The germline V gene has CDR1 SGHRS and CDR2 YFSETQ. The CDR3 loop reads CASSPGLAALSTDTQYF. The CDR3, as DNA: TGCGCCAGCAGCCCCGGACTAGCGGCCTTGAGCACAGATACGCAGTATTTT.

Note on this clone: At one boundary the junction diverges from the germline segment, which might be a read error. The chain links TRBV5-1 to TRBJ2-3; 7 bases map to TRBD1. The length of the CDR3 is 17 residues. Germline V gives CDR1 SGHRS, CDR2 YFSETQ. The chain's CDR3 is CASRLGNRGSNTDTQYF. The DNA for the CDR3 is TGCGCCAGCAGGTTGGGGAACAGGGGATCCAACACAGATACGCAGTATTTT.

The rearrangement uses TRBV4-2 and TRBJ2-5; TRBD1 might be the D (7 bases). CDR1 and CDR2 (germline): LGHNA, YNFKEQ. This CDR3 contains 13 residues. Trimming stripped 3 bases from V and 4 bases from J, with 9 bases between. The CDR3 sequence: CASSQQGGETQYF. CDR3 DNA: TGTGCCAGCAGCCAGCAGGGGGGAGAGACCCAGTACTTC.

V gene TRBV5-4 combines with J gene TRBJ2-1, with 9 bases aligning to TRBD2. CDR1 is SGHNT and CDR2 is YYREEE in the germline V gene (reference sequence). V was clipped by 1 base and J by 8 bases; unmatched bases: 7. This CDR3 has 15 amino acids. The DNA for the CDR3 is TGTGCCAGCAGCTTGAGAAGCGGGGGGTCCCATGAGCAGTTCTTC. Translation gives CASSLRSGGSHEQFF.

The V call is TRBV6-1, the J call TRBJ2-5, with D tentatively TRBD1 (7 bases). The CDR3 sequence is 14 residues long. Trimming took 5 bases from V and 3 from J, leaving 13 bases between them. CDR1 and CDR2 from the germline V gene are MNHNS and SASEGT. The CDR3 DNA reads as TGTGCCAGCAGTTTCTCAGGGGGGAAAGAGACCCAGTACTTC. Its translation: CASSFSGGKETQYF.

Here the CDR3 DNA reads TGTGCCAGCAGCTTAGGCGGGGCTATATCTGGAAACACCATATATTTT. It specifies CASSLGGAISGNTIYF. This rearrangement joins TRBV7-2 to TRBJ1-3, with D possibly TRBD1 on 5 matching bases. Trimming cost V 1 base and J 1 base, with 11 bases left between them. The V gene's germline CDR1 is SGHTA and CDR2 FQGNSA. The CDR3 is 16 residues long.

J is TRBJ2-1 and V is TRBV15; TRBD2 matches at 7 bases. V gave up 5 bases and J gave up 2 bases; unmatched junction bases: 3. The CDR3 extends over 14 amino acids. CDR1 and CDR2 from the germline V gene are LNHNV and YYDKDF (reference sequence). The DNA of the CDR3 is TGTGCCACCAGCTGGCGGGGGACCTACAATGAGCAGTTCTTC. Translation gives CATSWRGTYNEQFF.

This rearrangement joins TRBV19 to TRBJ1-5; the D gene is possibly TRBD1 (6 bases). V lost 5 bases and J 1 base, leaving 12 bases between the germline ends. The germline gives CDR1 LNHDA, CDR2 SQIVND (reference sequence). There are 15 residues in the CDR3. In DNA, the CDR3 is TGTGCCAGTAGTCGCAGGGGCCCCAGCAATCAGCCCCAGCATTTT. Amino acids: CASSRRGPSNQPQHF.

This rearrangement joins TRBV4-2 to TRBJ1-6, with D maybe TRBD1 (6 bases). In germline, CDR1 is LGHNA, CDR2 YNFKEQ. The CDR3 sequence is 16 residues long. V shed 1 base and J shed 7 bases, with 14 bases lying between them. The CDR3 region is CASSQVATGMNSPLHF. Written as DNA, the CDR3 is TGTGCCAGCAGCCAAGTCGCGACAGGCATGAATTCACCCCTCCACTTT.

V and J are TRBV7-8 and TRBJ1-2, with a tentative D call TRBD1 (5 bases). Germline values: CDR1 SGHVS, CDR2 FQNEAQ. V lost 0 bases and J lost 5, with 7 bases in between. The CDR3 loop spans 13 amino acids. Here the CDR3 reads CASSLAQGYGYTF. The CDR3 region has the DNA TGTGCCAGCAGCTTAGCTCAGGGATATGGCTACACCTTC.

This rearrangement joins TRBV6-5 to TRBJ2-7; possibly TRBD2 for D (5 bases). V was shortened by 4 bases and J by 3 bases, with 13 bases between the two germline ends. The CDR3 sequence is 14 residues long. Germline CDR1 and CDR2: MNHEY and SVGAGI. CDR3 in DNA: TGTGCCAGCAGTTGGAACGTGGGGAGCTACGAGCAGTACTTC. The encoded protein is CASSWNVGSYEQYF.

V usage is TRBV5-1 and J usage is TRBJ1-1, with 7 bases identical to TRBD1. V shed 4 bases and J 0 bases; nucleotides not matched to a gene: 6. The CDR3 spans 15 residues. The V gene's germline CDR1 is SGHRS and CDR2 YFSETQ. CDR3: CASSPGQAMNTEAFF. The CDR3, as DNA: TGCGCCAGCAGCCCCGGACAGGCCATGAACACTGAAGCTTTCTTT.

The chain links TRBV7-2 to TRBJ1-5, with 7 bases that match TRBD1. V trimming: 2 bases; J trimming: 4 bases; junction bases outside the gene matches: 5. CDR3 length: 15 amino acids. Germline V gene sequence: CDR1 SGHTA, CDR2 FQGNSA. The CDR3 coding sequence is TGTGCCAGCAGCTTATGGACAGGTGGTAATCAGCCCCAGCATTTT. Encoded protein: CASSLWTGGNQPQHF.

The rearrangement joins TRBV19 to TRBJ2-3; TRBD1 matches 7 bases. J lost 5 bases, V lost 4 bases, and 12 bases had no gene match. Germline CDR1 and CDR2: LNHDA and SQIVND (reference sequence). The CDR3 is 16 residues long. CDR3 bases: TGTGCCAGTAGTAGTTTGACAGGGACCAGGGAAGATACGCAGTATTTT. Residues: CASSSLTGTREDTQYF.

The chain is built from TRBV6-5 and TRBJ2-5; 11 nucleotides match TRBD2. V lost 6 bases to trimming and J lost 3 bases; unmatched junction nucleotides: 6. The CDR3 loop spans 15 amino acids. In germline, CDR1 is MNHEY, CDR2 SVGAGI. CDR3 DNA: TGTGCCAGCAGCCAACTAGCGGGGGAAGAAGAGACCCAGTACTTC. Its protein is CASSQLAGEEETQYF.

The CDR3 is CASSQDPGWSTEAFF. The CDR3, as DNA: TGTGCCAGCAGCCAAGATCCGGGATGGAGCACTGAAGCTTTCTTT. V gene TRBV4-2 combines with J gene TRBJ1-1, with no clear D. This CDR3 region has 15 residues. V lost 0 bases and J 4 bases, leaving 12 bases between the germline ends. Germline V gene data show CDR1 as LGHNA and CDR2 as YNFKEQ.

The chain has TRBV5-1 and TRBJ1-4; 8 bases are a match to TRBD1. Germline loops: CDR1 SGHRS, CDR2 YFSETQ. The CDR3 consists of 14 residues. V trimming: 1 base; J trimming: 5 bases; junction bases outside the gene matches: 1. As DNA, the CDR3 is TGCGCCAGCAGCTTGACAGGGGGAAATGAAAAACTGTTTTTT. Encoded protein: CASSLTGGNEKLFF.

V usage is TRBV5-1 and J usage is TRBJ2-1; maybe TRBD1 (6 bases). This CDR3 comprises 15 residues. The V gene's germline CDR1 is SGHRS and CDR2 YFSETQ. The V end was cut by 3 bases, the J end by 0 bases, with 10 bases between. CDR3 sequence: CASSWTDSSYNEQFF. CDR3 nucleotide sequence: TGCGCCAGCAGCTGGACAGATAGCTCCTACAATGAGCAGTTCTTC.

J is TRBJ1-6 and V is TRBV5-1, with D possibly matching TRBD1 (5 bases). The germline CDR1 and CDR2 sequences are SGHRS and YFSETQ. Trimming removed 4 bases at V and 9 bases at J, with 23 bases between. The CDR3 consists of 17 residues. The CDR3 is CASSGRDSGLGGSPLHF. The CDR3 DNA is TGCGCCAGCAGCGGCAGGGACTCCGGTTTGGGAGGTTCACCCCTCCACTTT. Combining the CDR3 with reference TRBV5-1 and TRBJ1-6 gives the whole variable domain KAGVTQTPRYLIKTRGQQVTLSCSPISGHRSVSWYQQTPGQGLQFLFEYFSETQRNKGNFPGRFSGRQFSNSRSEMNVSTLELGDSALYLCASSGRDSGLGGSPLHFGNGTRLTVT.

The rearrangement joins TRBV18 to TRBJ1-1, with TRBD1 matching over 9 bases. Trimming took 5 bases from V and 4 from J; bases not matched to a gene: 5. The CDR3 has 14 amino acids. CDR1 is KGHSH and CDR2 is LQKENI in the germline V gene. CDR3 bases: TGTGCCAGCTCAGGGGGACAGGGAAGCACTGAAGCTTTCTTT. Its translation: CASSGGQGSTEAFF.

The chain couples TRBV7-9 to TRBJ2-2; the D is unclear. CDR3 length: 13 amino acids. In germline, CDR1 is SEHNR, CDR2 FQNEAQ (reference sequence). V shed 5 bases and J shed 2 bases, with 6 bases lying between them. The CDR3 loop is CASSLYNTGELFF. CDR3 sequence (DNA): TGTGCCAGCAGCCTCTATAACACCGGGGAGCTGTTTTTT.

This chain links TRBV27 with TRBJ2-1; D remains unclear. This CDR3 spans 14 amino acids. Germline lookup yields CDR1 MNHEY and CDR2 SMNVEV (reference sequence). Trimming removed 2 bases at V and 0 bases at J, with 5 bases between. The DNA of the CDR3 is TGTGCCAGCAGTTTACGGAGCTCCTACAATGAGCAGTTCTTC. Translated, it gives CASSLRSSYNEQFF.

The chain employs TRBV10-3 and TRBJ1-2, with 9 positions matching TRBD1. The germline CDR1 and CDR2 sequences are ENHRY and SYGVKD. This CDR3 region has 18 residues. With V trimmed by 0 bases and J by 7 bases, 15 bases remained unmatched. The CDR3 nucleotides are TGTGCCATCAGTGAGTCGACCTGGGCTGGACAGGGGAAAAGTGGCTACACCTTC. Translating it yields CAISESTWAGQGKSGYTF.

The chain recombines TRBV5-6 with TRBJ1-3; D is uncertain. V shed 0 bases and J shed 2 bases, with 6 bases lying between them. The CDR3 sequence is 14 residues long. Per the germline V gene, CDR1 is SGHDT and CDR2 is YYEEEE. Here the CDR3 reads CASSLGTTGNTIYF. The CDR3 DNA follows: TGTGCCAGCAGCTTGGGTACAACTGGAAACACCATATATTTT.

This sequence joins TRBV4-2 and TRBJ1-6, with no clear D. V lost 0 bases and J 0 bases, leaving 3 bases between the germline ends. Germline V lookup: CDR1 LGHNA, CDR2 YNFKEQ. The CDR3 covers 15 residues. The DNA for the CDR3 is TGTGCCAGCAGCCAAGATTACTCCTATAATTCACCCCTCCACTTT. It specifies CASSQDYSYNSPLHF.

Details on this clone: The identical CDR3 is also encoded by other nucleotide sequences in the sample. This chain joins TRBV2 and TRBJ1-5; D is unclear. Germline CDR1 reads SNHLY; CDR2 reads FYNNEI. V was cut by 3 bases and J by 9 bases, with 6 bases left in between. The CDR3 has 11 residues. The CDR3 reads CASSETGPQHF. CDR3 bases: TGTGCCAGCAGTGAGACGGGGCCCCAGCATTTT. Looking up the rest from reference TRBV2 and TRBJ1-5 gives the full variable domain: EPEVTQTPSHQVTQMGQEVILRCVPISNHLYFYWYRQILGQKVEFLVSFYNNEISEKSEIFDDQFSVERPDGSNFTLKIRSTKLEDSAMYFCASSETGPQHFGDGTRLSIL.